This T cell receptor (beta chain) derives from a study of post-analysis software for immune sequencing data (dated by TCRdb to between 2015 and 2017). Turning to the overall study: Disease courses on record covered relapsing-remitting, secondary progressive and progressive-relapsing multiple sclerosis, though some patients had no subtype annotation. Patient repertoires were compared against 10 to 12 previously published healthy control repertoires from donors aged 6 to 25 years. A subset of samples was prepared in parallel using single-end sample barcoding, then pooled and co-amplified after Illumina adapter ligation. General findings and caveats noted by the study authors: Patients showed significantly higher frequencies than controls for about 5 TRBV segments, among them TRBV5-6, TRBV5-1 and TRBV20-1. Compared with controls, multiple sclerosis patients had significantly lower normalized Chao1 diversity, a finding suggesting substantial peripheral T-cell clonal expansion. The multiple sclerosis patient group was slightly younger than the control group. Strong co-clustering of samples prepared in the same batch was shown by direct clustering with F measure, prompting a batch-effect correction.

From the germline V gene (reference sequence), CDR1 is DFQATT and CDR2 is SNEGSKA. Trimming at the junction amounts to 0 bases on V and 3 bases on J, and the germline ends lie 9 bases apart. Its CDR3 holds 13 amino acids, cysteine through phenylalanine. Of the read, only the CDR3 DNA is kept; its 39 bases are in frame from base 1. Of note for this clonotype: There is no known antigen for this receptor. Base qualities were left out, and no much larger clone turns up one base away.

The protocol used for the library was PCR. The instrument given in TCRdb is Illumina HiSeq 2500. Unique molecular identifiers were incorporated into TCR beta cDNA libraries to reduce PCR and sequencing biases. Roughly 500,000 cDNA molecules were obtained for every 1 to 10 million input T cells, so each molecule roughly corresponded to one T cell. The patient libraries were prepared and sequenced with the same protocol used for the earlier healthy control dataset. Samples belonging to the same batch were prepared together, multiplexed and sequenced on a shared HiSeq lane. Per the original workflow: MIGEC handled the raw barcoded reads, throwing out single-read molecular identifier groups before consensus assembly and CDR3 extraction. Clonotype tables were post-analysed with VDJtools, and diversity was normalized by down-sampling all datasets to the smallest sample size. To correct batch-related cross-sample contamination, repertoire overlap clustering matched CDR3 amino acid sequences but not nucleotide sequences. The raw public data were reprocessed by TCRdb itself: fastp quality trimming at Q25, MiXCR clonotype calling, in-frame beta chains only. Rows with a matching CDR3 protein are joined into one entry that keeps the most common DNA and genes. TCRdb's processing, not the authors', yielded these V and J calls. For this sample the table gives approximately 660,000 distinct CDR3 sequences, of which about 60% were detected only once. The ten largest clonotypes hold about 11% of the sample.

To demonstrate the VDJtools post-analysis software, the study profiled TCR beta repertoires from the peripheral blood of about 13 young patients with multiple sclerosis. The multiple sclerosis patients were children and adolescents between roughly 6 and 17 years of age. The chain is assembled from TRBV20-1 and TRBJ2-7; no confident D gene assignment can be made. The receptor comes from a girl aged 2 to 9 with multiple sclerosis. The specimen sequenced was blood. The nucleotide sequence is TGCAGTGCTAGAGATCCAGCTAGCTACGAGCAGTACTTC. The encoded protein is CSARDPASYEQYF.